This T cell receptor (beta chain) was observed in a study of regulatory T cells in long-lasting Graves disease. Study-wide results and limits: Patients with persistent disease showed a bias toward TRBV28, TRBJ1-2 and TRBJ2-5.

This clonotype was seen only once. Its antigen remains unknown. A read error may be the cause here, since a much bigger clone is one base away. As to time point: newly diagnosed GD, antithyroid drugs for less than 3 months. From RNA extracted from PBMCs, the TCR library was made. Trimming cost V 8 bases and J 1 base, with 19 bases left between them. This CDR3 spans 16 amino acids. Through Arm-PCR of CDR3 regions and iRepertoire HTBI primers, TCR beta libraries were built. TCRdb processed the multiplex PCR reads anew with MiXCR; each CDR3 protein has one entry. The sample has roughly 420,000 distinct CDR3 sequences, about 15% seen once. Separately, the same data were catalogued under a study of T cells in Graves' hyperthyroidism and ophthalmopathy.

The sample in question was peripheral blood mononuclear cells (PBMCs), obtained at new diagnosis, from a patient treated with antithyroid drugs. This clonotype was sampled from a woman aged 45-65 years with Graves disease. The chain employs TRBV12-3 or TRBV12-4 and TRBJ2-3; D is uncertain. For the CDR3, the DNA is TGTGCCAGCTCTCTAGTGTCCTCCGCTGGCACAGATACGCAGTATTTT. Its protein is CASSLVSSAGTDTQYF.